This T cell receptor (beta chain) emerged from a study of human T cells and chemical hapten exposure. This clonotype was seen repeatedly, ten times or more. Time point: patch test 2, 6 weeks after DPC sensitization. Treatment meaning: therapeutic diphenylcyclopropenone sensitization with weekly scalp DPC. MiXCR was run by TCRdb on the RACE reads, yielding one entry per CDR3 protein. The sample consists of under 75,000 distinct CDR3 sequences, over 6.5% of them appearing once. V was trimmed by 5 bases and J by 1 base, leaving 15 bases between them. CDR1 and CDR2 from the germline V gene are MNHNS and SASEGT. The CDR3 spans 15 residues.

Material: whole blood, obtained in connection with sensitization to the hapten diphenylcyclopropenone (DPC). The chain combines TRBV6-1 with TRBJ2-7; D is undetermined. The receptor was isolated from a woman aged 45-65 years with alopecia areata. Some clones in this sample may be carry-over from other donors' samples. The CDR3 DNA reads TGTGCCAGCAGTTCCGGAAAGGCTGGTTCCTACGAGCAGTACTTC. Protein: CASSSGKAGSYEQYF.